The present T cell receptor beta chain was sequenced within a study of CD8 T cell repertoires and HIV-1 epitope variants. On the study more broadly: Epitopes were three Gag families plus Nef HW9 and YT9. The baseline condition was 1M T cells left uncultured. Points from the study as a whole: Five clonotypes recognized Nef KF9, one HW9, none TAALDMSHF.

The table came from immunoSEQ multiplex PCR; TCRdb's copy has only in-frame clones and leaves some out. This table holds 80,000 to 95,000 clones, roughly four fifths found once. This clone was detected a few times. Its target is not known. This CDR3 spans 13 amino acids. Per germline, CDR1 SGHNT and CDR2 YYREEE (reference sequence). The V and J ends lost 0 bases and 5 bases respectively, with 6 bases between them. The chain combines TRBV5-4 with TRBJ2-1; D perhaps matches TRBD2 (6 bases). The sequenced material came from uncultured baseline CD8+ T cells from peripheral blood mononuclear cells (PBMCs). This receptor was obtained from a male donor with HIV. CDR3 nucleotide sequence: TGTGCCAGCAGCTTGGGGACTAACAATGAGCAGTTCTTC. Protein sequence: CASSLGTNNEQFF.